Each of the 20 T cell receptor beta chains below was sequenced from the same sample in a study of cytomegalovirus exposure and HLA in healthy donors. PCR used 60 Vbeta primers and 13 Jbeta primers. The assay was immunoSEQ multiplex PCR, and TCRdb's table has in-frame clones only and misses some. The sample includes roughly 120,000 clones, more than 65% of them seen just once. The sample taken for sequencing was PBMCs. The receptor source for this set is a man aged 30-40 years in good health and CMV-seropositive.

By share, this clone counts as medium-sized. The chain is built from TRBV2 and TRBJ1-2; D is unresolved. The CDR3 covers 14 residues. Trimming took 6 bases from V and 8 from J, leaving 19 bases between them. The V gene's germline CDR1 is SNHLY and CDR2 FYNNEI. CDR3 nucleotide sequence: TGTGCCAGCAGACCATCTCGGGGAGGAGAAGGCTACACCTTC. Its translation: CASRPSRGGEGYTF.

The chain recombines TRBV4-2 with TRBJ2-7, with D unclear. The V gene's germline CDR1 is LGHNA and CDR2 YNFKEQ. V lost 0 bases and J 5 bases, leaving 8 bases between the germline ends. This CDR3 contains 13 residues. CDR3 protein: CASSQDTSNEQYF. DNA of the CDR3: TGTGCCAGCAGCCAAGATACGAGCAACGAGCAGTACTTC.

V usage is TRBV29-1 and J usage is TRBJ1-2; no reliable D call. CDR3 length equals 13 residues. The germline CDR1 and CDR2 sequences are SQVTM and ANQGSEA. Deletions cut 2 bases from V and 0 bases from J, with 7 bases between. The CDR3 loop is CSVEIVANYGYTF. Written as DNA, the CDR3 is TGCAGCGTTGAAATTGTAGCTAACTATGGCTACACCTTC.

The genes are TRBV7-9 and TRBJ2-1; 8 bases line up with TRBD2. Trimming at V came to 7 bases and at J to 4 bases, leaving 9 bases not matched to a gene. This CDR3 is built from 15 residues. The germline gives CDR1 SEHNR, CDR2 FQNEAQ (reference sequence). This CDR3 is CASTFGRGSYNEQFF. CDR3 DNA: TGTGCCAGCACCTTCGGGAGGGGGTCGTACAATGAGCAGTTCTTC. The complete variable domain, with remaining parts taken from reference TRBV7-9 and TRBJ2-1, reads DTGVSQNPRHKITKRGQNVTFRCDPISEHNRLYWYRQTLGQGPEFLTYFQNEAQLEKSRLLSDRFSAERPKGSFSTLEIQRTEQGDSAMYLCASTFGRGSYNEQFFGPGTRLTVL.

This chain joins TRBV19 and TRBJ1-1; D unresolved. Germline V gene lookup returns CDR1 LNHDA and CDR2 SQIVND (reference sequence). There are 13 residues in the CDR3. Trimming left V 7 bases short and J 2 bases short, with 11 bases between. The CDR3 spells CASTPGPNTEAFF. For the CDR3, the DNA is TGTGCCAGTACCCCGGGTCCCAACACTGAAGCTTTCTTT.

V usage is TRBV11-1 and J usage is TRBJ2-1, with D possibly TRBD2 on 6 matching bases. CDR3 size: 15 residues. The V gene lost 5 bases and the J gene lost 5 bases, with 16 bases spanning the gap. CDR1 SGHAT and CDR2 FQDESV come from the germline V gene (reference sequence). The CDR3: CASSPRPSVNNEQFF. Here the CDR3 DNA reads TGTGCCAGCAGCCCCCGACCTAGCGTGAACAATGAGCAGTTCTTC.

This rearrangement joins TRBV7-3 to TRBJ1-3; a weak D match, TRBD1 (5 bases). The germline gives CDR1 SGHTA, CDR2 FQGTGA. The CDR3 has 14 amino acids. V was shortened by 3 bases and J by 0 bases, with 6 bases between the two germline ends. The CDR3 sequence is CASSFDSSGNTIYF. CDR3 sequence (DNA): TGTGCCAGCAGCTTCGACAGCTCTGGAAACACCATATATTTT.

The chain employs TRBV5-4 and TRBJ2-3; D uncertain. The V and J ends lost 0 bases and 6 bases respectively, with 8 bases between them. Germline V gene lookup returns CDR1 SGHNT and CDR2 YYREEE (reference sequence). This CDR3 is 13 amino acids long. CDR3 amino acids: CASSLDRPDTQYF. CDR3 bases: TGTGCCAGCAGCTTGGACAGACCCGATACGCAGTATTTT.

Only a few counts were recorded for this clone. This rearrangement joins TRBV6-5 to TRBJ2-5; tentatively, D is TRBD2 (5 bases). The CDR3 has 14 amino acids. V lost 5 bases and J 5 bases, leaving 15 bases between the germline ends. Per the germline V gene, CDR1 is MNHEY and CDR2 is SVGAGI. This chain's CDR3 is CASSQSRGRETQYF. The CDR3 coding sequence is TGTGCCAGCAGTCAAAGCCGGGGTAGGGAGACCCAGTACTTC.

This clone was detected a few times. This sequence joins TRBV6-5 and TRBJ1-4; weak D call: TRBD1 (6 bases). V was pared by 2 bases and J by 6 bases, with 13 bases between. Germline V gene lookup returns CDR1 MNHEY and CDR2 SVGAGI. The CDR3 length is 15 residues. The CDR3 is CASSYAQGSDEKLFF. Here the CDR3 DNA reads TGTGCCAGCAGTTACGCCCAGGGGAGCGATGAAAAACTGTTTTTT.

CDR3 DNA sequence: TGCGCCAGCAGCTTGGGTCAGGGCCTCGTGGAGCAGTACTTC. It yields the protein CASSLGQGLVEQYF. V usage is TRBV5-1 and J usage is TRBJ2-7, with D perhaps TRBD1 (5 bases). The germline gives CDR1 SGHRS, CDR2 YFSETQ. The CDR3 totals 14 residues. The V and J ends lost 0 bases and 7 bases respectively, with 14 bases between them.

The chain combines TRBV11-2 with TRBJ2-1; 8 bases line up with TRBD2. This CDR3 spans 16 amino acids. Looked up from germline, CDR1 is SGHAT and CDR2 is FQNNGV. Trimming at V came to 3 bases and at J to 7 bases, leaving 11 bases not matched to a gene. CDR3 amino acids: CASSFSWRGAGNEQFF. The CDR3 DNA follows: TGTGCCAGCAGCTTTTCATGGCGGGGGGCCGGGAATGAGCAGTTCTTC.

This clone has more than one count but fewer than ten. This chain connects TRBV2 to TRBJ2-3; 9 nucleotides align to TRBD2. With V trimmed by 6 bases and J by 6 bases, 13 bases remained unmatched. The germline V gene has CDR1 SNHLY and CDR2 FYNNEI. The CDR3 runs 16 residues. CDR3 nucleotides: TGTGCCAGCAGGGATGGCGGGGGGGCCATCGGGGATACGCAGTATTTT. This sequence encodes CASRDGGGAIGDTQYF.

V usage is TRBV19 and J usage is TRBJ2-5; no firm D call. This CDR3 is built from 13 residues. The V end was cut by 4 bases, the J end by 2 bases, with 8 bases between. The germline V gene has CDR1 LNHDA and CDR2 SQIVND (reference sequence). Written as DNA, the CDR3 is TGTGCCAGTAGTAATGGGCTTCAAGAGACCCAGTACTTC. Encoded protein: CASSNGLQETQYF.

V is TRBV5-1 and J is TRBJ1-4, with D perhaps matching TRBD1 (6 bases). This CDR3 region has 15 residues. From germline, CDR1 is SGHRS and CDR2 YFSETQ. Trimming removed 6 bases from V and 6 bases from J, with 18 bases in between. DNA of the CDR3: TGCGCCAGCACAGAGGGTTCAGGGGTCGATGAAAAACTGTTTTTT. Protein sequence: CASTEGSGVDEKLFF. The full variable domain, in which reference TRBV5-1 and TRBJ1-4 provide the parts outside the CDR3, is KAGVTQTPRYLIKTRGQQVTLSCSPISGHRSVSWYQQTPGQGLQFLFEYFSETQRNKGNFPGRFSGRQFSNSRSEMNVSTLELGDSALYLCASTEGSGVDEKLFFGSGTQLSVL.

The rearrangement links TRBV5-1 to TRBJ1-3, with a possible D match to TRBD1 (5 bases). The V end was cut by 4 bases, the J end by 2 bases, with 13 bases between. CDR3 length equals 15 residues. Germline assignment: CDR1 SGHRS and CDR2 YFSETQ. The CDR3 DNA is TGCGCCAGCAGCCCTGGACAAAACGCTGGAAACACCATATATTTT. It is translated as CASSPGQNAGNTIYF.

This chain connects TRBV19 to TRBJ2-3; 8 bases line up with TRBD2. In germline, CDR1 is LNHDA, CDR2 SQIVND (reference sequence). The V and J ends lost 5 bases and 4 bases, in that order; junction bases with no gene match: 11. The CDR3 has 16 residues. The CDR3 is CASSPGLAGGADTQYF. CDR3 DNA: TGTGCCAGTAGTCCCGGTTTGGCGGGGGGTGCAGATACGCAGTATTTT.

The chain uses TRBV5-4 and TRBJ2-1; 7 nucleotides agree with TRBD1. Germline-derived CDR1 and CDR2 are SGHNT and YYREEE (reference sequence). The CDR3 is 15 amino acids. With V trimmed by 0 bases and J by 5 bases, 5 bases remained unmatched. This chain's CDR3 is CASSLVKQGNNEQFF. CDR3 sequence (DNA): TGTGCCAGCAGCTTGGTCAAACAGGGGAACAATGAGCAGTTCTTC.

The gene calls are TRBV29-1 and TRBJ2-3, with TRBD1 as a possible D gene (7 bases). The CDR3 is 15 amino acids. Trimming cost V 1 base and J 4 bases, with 15 bases left between them. Germline lookup yields CDR1 SQVTM and CDR2 ANQGSEA. In nucleotides, the CDR3 is TGCAGCGTTGAAGGACAGGGAGGTGCCGCAGATACGCAGTATTTT. Its protein product is CSVEGQGGAADTQYF.

This sequence joins TRBV9 and TRBJ1-5; 8 nucleotides agree with TRBD1. The germline gives CDR1 SGDLS, CDR2 YYNGEE. Trimming at V came to 4 bases and at J to 4 bases, leaving 4 bases not matched to a gene. CDR3 length: 14 residues. The CDR3 DNA follows: TGTGCCAGCAGCTTAGGACAGGGTAATCAGCCCCAGCATTTT. It yields the protein CASSLGQGNQPQHF.